Reported below is one T cell receptor (beta chain). These data originate in a study of response to subunit inactivated influenza vaccine. The V and J ends lost 11 bases and 0 bases respectively, with 14 bases between them. This CDR3 comprises 14 residues. In germline, CDR1 is MDHEN, CDR2 SYDVKM. TCRdb passed the RT-PCR reads through MiXCR, listing each CDR3 protein once. The sample yields about 520,000 distinct CDR3 sequences, 25% seen once. V and J are TRBV28 and TRBJ2-1, with D maybe TRBD2 (6 bases). The source is a man in his forties or fifties who received an inactivated influenza vaccine. The sample consisted of CD4+ T cells sorted from PBMCs, taken more than 4 days after vaccination. The CDR3 sequence is CAGQRRGSYNEQFF. The CDR3 DNA sequence: TGTGCCGGTCAGCGGAGGGGCTCCTACAATGAGCAGTTCTTC.